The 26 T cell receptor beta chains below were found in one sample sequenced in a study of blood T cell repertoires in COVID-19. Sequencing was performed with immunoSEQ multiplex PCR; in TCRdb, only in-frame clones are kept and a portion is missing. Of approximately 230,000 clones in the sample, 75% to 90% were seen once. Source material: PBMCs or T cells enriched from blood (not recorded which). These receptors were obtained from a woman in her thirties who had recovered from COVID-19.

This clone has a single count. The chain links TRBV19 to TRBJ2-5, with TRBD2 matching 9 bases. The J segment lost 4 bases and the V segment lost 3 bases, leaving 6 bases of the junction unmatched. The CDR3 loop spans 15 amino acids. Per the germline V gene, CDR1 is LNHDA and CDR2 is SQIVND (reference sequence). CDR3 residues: CASSIRREGPETQYF. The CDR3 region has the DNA TGTGCCAGTAGTATCCGGCGGGAGGGCCCAGAGACCCAGTACTTC.

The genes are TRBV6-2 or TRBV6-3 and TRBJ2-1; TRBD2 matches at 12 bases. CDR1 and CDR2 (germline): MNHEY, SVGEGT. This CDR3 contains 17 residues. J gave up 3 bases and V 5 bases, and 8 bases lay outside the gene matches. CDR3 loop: CASSTGLAGTIYNEQFF. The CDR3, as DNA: TGTGCCAGCAGTACGGGACTAGCGGGTACTATCTACAATGAGCAGTTCTTC.

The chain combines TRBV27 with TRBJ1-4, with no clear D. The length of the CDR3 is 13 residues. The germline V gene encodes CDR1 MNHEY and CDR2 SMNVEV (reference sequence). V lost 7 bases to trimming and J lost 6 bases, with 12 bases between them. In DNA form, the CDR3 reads TGTGCCAGCACGGGAAATTTTGATGAAAAACTGTTTTTT. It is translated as CASTGNFDEKLFF.

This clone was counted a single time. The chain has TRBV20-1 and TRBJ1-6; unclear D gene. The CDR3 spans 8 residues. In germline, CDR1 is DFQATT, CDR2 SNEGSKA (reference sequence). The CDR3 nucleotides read TGCAGCGATTCACCCCTCCACTTT. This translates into CSDSPLHF.

CDR3 DNA: TGTGCCAGTGGACTAGCGGGAGCCTACGAGCAGTACTTC. Its protein product is CASGLAGAYEQYF. The V and J genes are TRBV6-5 and TRBJ2-7, with TRBD2 matching over 13 bases. With V trimmed by 9 bases and J by 2 bases, 1 base remained unmatched. The germline V gene encodes CDR1 MNHEY and CDR2 SVGAGI. This CDR3 region has 13 residues.

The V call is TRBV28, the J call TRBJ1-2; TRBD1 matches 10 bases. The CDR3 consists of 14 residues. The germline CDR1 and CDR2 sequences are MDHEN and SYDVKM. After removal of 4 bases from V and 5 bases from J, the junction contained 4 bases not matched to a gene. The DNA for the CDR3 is TGTGCCAGCAGTTCGACAGGGGGCAGGTATGGCTACACCTTC. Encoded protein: CASSSTGGRYGYTF.

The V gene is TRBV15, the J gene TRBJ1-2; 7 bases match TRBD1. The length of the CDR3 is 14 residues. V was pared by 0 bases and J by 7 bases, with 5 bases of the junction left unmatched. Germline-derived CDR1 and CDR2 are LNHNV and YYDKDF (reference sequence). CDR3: CATSRDRGASGYTF. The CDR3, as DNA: TGTGCCACCAGCAGAGACAGGGGGGCGAGTGGCTACACCTTC.

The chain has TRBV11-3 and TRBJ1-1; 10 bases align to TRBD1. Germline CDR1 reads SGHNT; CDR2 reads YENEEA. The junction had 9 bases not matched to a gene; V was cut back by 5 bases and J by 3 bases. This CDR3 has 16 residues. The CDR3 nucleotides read TGTGCCAGCAGCCCGAGGACAGGGGGAGATTACACTGAAGCTTTCTTT. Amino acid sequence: CASSPRTGGDYTEAFF.

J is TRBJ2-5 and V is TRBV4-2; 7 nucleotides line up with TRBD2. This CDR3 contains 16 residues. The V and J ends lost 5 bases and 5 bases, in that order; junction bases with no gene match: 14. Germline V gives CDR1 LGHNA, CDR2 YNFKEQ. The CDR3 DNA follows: TGTGCCAGCAGCATCAGCGGGACTCCGGGCGGGGAGACCCAGTACTTC. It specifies CASSISGTPGGETQYF.

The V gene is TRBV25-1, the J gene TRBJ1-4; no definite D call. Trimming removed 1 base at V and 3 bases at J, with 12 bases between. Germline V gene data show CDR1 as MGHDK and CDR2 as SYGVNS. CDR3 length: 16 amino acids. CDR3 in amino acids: CASSELGGLPNEKLFF. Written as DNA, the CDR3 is TGTGCCAGCAGTGAATTGGGCGGGTTACCTAATGAAAAACTGTTTTTT.

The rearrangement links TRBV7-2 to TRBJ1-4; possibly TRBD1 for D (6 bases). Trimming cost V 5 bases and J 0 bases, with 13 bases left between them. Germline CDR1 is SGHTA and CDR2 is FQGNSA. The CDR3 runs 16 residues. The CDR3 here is CASSPDSGTTNEKLFF. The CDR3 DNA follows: TGTGCCAGCAGCCCGGACAGTGGCACAACTAATGAAAAACTGTTTTTT.

The CDR3, as DNA: TGTGCCAGCAGCCAAGCAACGGGAGGTGGTGACATTCAGTACTTC. This codes for CASSQATGGGDIQYF. The V and J genes are TRBV3-1 (or the pseudogene TRBV3-2) and TRBJ2-4; TRBD2 aligns across 7 bases. With V trimmed by 1 base and J by 8 bases, 8 bases remained unmatched. Germline loops: CDR1 LGHDT, CDR2 YNNKEL (reference sequence). This CDR3 comprises 15 residues.

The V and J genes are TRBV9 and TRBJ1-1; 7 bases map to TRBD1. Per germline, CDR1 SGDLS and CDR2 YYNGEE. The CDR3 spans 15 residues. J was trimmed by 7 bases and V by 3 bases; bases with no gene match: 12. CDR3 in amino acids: CASSASGTEEGEAFF. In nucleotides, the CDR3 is TGTGCCAGCAGCGCTTCCGGGACAGAAGAGGGTGAAGCTTTCTTT.

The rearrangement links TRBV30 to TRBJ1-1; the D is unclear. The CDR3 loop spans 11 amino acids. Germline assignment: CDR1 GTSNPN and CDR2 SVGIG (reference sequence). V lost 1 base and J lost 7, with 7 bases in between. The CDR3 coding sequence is TGTGCCTGGAGTGACTTACTTGAAGCTTTCTTT. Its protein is CAWSDLLEAFF.

The CDR3 protein is CASSRDRGNYGYTF. DNA of the CDR3: TGTGCCAGCAGTCGGGACAGGGGGAACTATGGCTACACCTTC. The chain couples TRBV2 to TRBJ1-2; 11 bases are a match to TRBD1. The V gene's germline CDR1 is SNHLY and CDR2 FYNNEI. There are 14 residues in the CDR3. Germline trimming cut 5 bases from V and 2 bases from J; bases unmatched to any gene: 1.

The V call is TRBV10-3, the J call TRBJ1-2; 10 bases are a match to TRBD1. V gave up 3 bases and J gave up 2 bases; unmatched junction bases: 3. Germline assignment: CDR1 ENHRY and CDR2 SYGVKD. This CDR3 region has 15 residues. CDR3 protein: CAISDRQGANYGYTF. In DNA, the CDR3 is TGTGCCATCAGTGACAGACAGGGGGCGAACTATGGCTACACCTTC.

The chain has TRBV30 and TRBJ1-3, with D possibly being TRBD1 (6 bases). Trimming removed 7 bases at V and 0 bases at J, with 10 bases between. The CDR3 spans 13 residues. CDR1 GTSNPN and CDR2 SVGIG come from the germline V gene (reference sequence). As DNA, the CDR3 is TGTGCCTTGGACAGAAGCTCTGGAAACACCATATATTTT. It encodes CALDRSSGNTIYF. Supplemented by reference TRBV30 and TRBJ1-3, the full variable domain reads SQTIHQWPATLVQPVGSPLSLECTVEGTSNPNLYWYRQAAGRGLQLLFYSVGIGQISSEVPQNLSASRPQDRQFILSSKKLLLSDSGFYLCALDRSSGNTIYFGEGSWLTVV.

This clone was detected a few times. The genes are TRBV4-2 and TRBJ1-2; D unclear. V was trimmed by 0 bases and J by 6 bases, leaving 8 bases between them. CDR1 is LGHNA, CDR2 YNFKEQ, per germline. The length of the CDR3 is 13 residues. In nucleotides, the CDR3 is TGTGCCAGCAGCCAAGAAAGAGGGAATGGCTACACCTTC. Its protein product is CASSQERGNGYTF.

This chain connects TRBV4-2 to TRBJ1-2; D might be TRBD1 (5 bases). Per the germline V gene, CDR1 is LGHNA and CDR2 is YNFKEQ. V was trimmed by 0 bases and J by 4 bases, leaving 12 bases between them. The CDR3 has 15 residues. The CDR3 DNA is TGTGCCAGCAGCCAAGATCGTCAGGGCAGCTATGGCTACACCTTC. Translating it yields CASSQDRQGSYGYTF.

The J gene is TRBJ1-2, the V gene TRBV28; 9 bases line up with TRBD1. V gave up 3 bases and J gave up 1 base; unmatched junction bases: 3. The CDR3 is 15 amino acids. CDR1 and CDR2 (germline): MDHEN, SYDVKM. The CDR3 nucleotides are TGTGCCAGCAGTTTCCGGGACAGGGATAACTATGGCTACACCTTC. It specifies CASSFRDRDNYGYTF.

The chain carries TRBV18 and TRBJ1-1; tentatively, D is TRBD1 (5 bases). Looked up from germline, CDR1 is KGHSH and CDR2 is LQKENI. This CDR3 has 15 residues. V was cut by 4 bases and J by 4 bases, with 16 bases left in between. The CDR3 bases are TGTGCCAGCTCACAGGGAGGGTATGGGGGCACTGAAGCTTTCTTT. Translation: CASSQGGYGGTEAFF.

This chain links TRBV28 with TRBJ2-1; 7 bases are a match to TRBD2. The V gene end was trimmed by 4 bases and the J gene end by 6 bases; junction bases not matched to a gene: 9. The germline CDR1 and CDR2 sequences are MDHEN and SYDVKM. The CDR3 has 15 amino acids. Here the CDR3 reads CASSYEGGRANEQFF. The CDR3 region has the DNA TGTGCCAGCAGTTACGAGGGAGGGCGGGCCAATGAGCAGTTCTTC.

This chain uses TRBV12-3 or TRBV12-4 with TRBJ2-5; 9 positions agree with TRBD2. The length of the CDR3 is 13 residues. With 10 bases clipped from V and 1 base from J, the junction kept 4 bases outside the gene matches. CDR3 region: CATAGGLQETQYF. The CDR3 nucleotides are TGTGCCACAGCGGGAGGTCTCCAAGAGACCCAGTACTTC.

The CDR3 DNA is TGTGCCAGTAGTATAGTAGGACAGAACACTGAAGCTTTCTTT. Translation gives CASSIVGQNTEAFF. This chain uses TRBV19 with TRBJ1-1; D is possibly TRBD1 (5 bases). There are 14 residues in the CDR3. CDR1 LNHDA and CDR2 SQIVND come from the germline V gene (reference sequence). V lost 1 base, J lost 1 base, and 7 bases lay in between.

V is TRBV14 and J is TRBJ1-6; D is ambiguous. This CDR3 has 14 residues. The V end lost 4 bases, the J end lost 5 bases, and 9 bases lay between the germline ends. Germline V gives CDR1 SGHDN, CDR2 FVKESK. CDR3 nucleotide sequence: TGTGCCAGCAGCCGAACGGGAAATAATTCACCCCTCCACTTT. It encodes CASSRTGNNSPLHF. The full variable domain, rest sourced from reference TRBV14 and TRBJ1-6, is EAGVTQFPSHSVIEKGQTVTLRCDPISGHDNLYWYRRVMGKEIKFLLHFVKESKQDESGMPNNRFLAERTGGTYSTLKVQPAELEDSGVYFCASSRTGNNSPLHFGNGTRLTVT.

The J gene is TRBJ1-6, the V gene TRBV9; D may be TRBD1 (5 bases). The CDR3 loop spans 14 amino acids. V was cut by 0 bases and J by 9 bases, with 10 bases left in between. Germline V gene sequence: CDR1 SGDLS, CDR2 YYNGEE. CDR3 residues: CASSVDVQGSPLHF. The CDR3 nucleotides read TGTGCCAGCAGCGTAGATGTTCAGGGTTCACCCCTCCACTTT.